The T cell receptor (beta chain) described here comes from a study of shared clonotypes between healthy human individuals. About the study: Every donor yielded three CD4 naive, three CD4 memory, two CD8 naive and one CD8 memory plate.

Memory CD4+ cells were the fraction left after CD45RA+ naive selection. V was clipped by 7 bases and J by 0 bases; unmatched bases: 5. The CDR3 loop spans 16 amino acids. Germline loops: CDR1 MNHEY, CDR2 SMNVEV (reference sequence). This table comes from immunoSEQ multiplex PCR, and its TCRdb copy is limited to in-frame clones, with some not included. The sample consists of around 600,000 clones, around 97% of them appearing once. The chain employs TRBV27 and TRBJ1-5; TRBD1 agrees at 11 bases. Material for sequencing was naive CD4+ T cells sorted from blood. Subset denoted: CD45RA+ positively selected. The receptor's source is a woman aged 25 to 45 in good health. Here the CDR3 reads CASMDRGRYSNQPQHF. As DNA, the CDR3 is TGTGCCAGCATGGACAGGGGGCGTTATAGCAATCAGCCCCAGCATTTT.